This TCR beta chain derives from a study of blood T cell repertoires in COVID-19. Study summary: Italy, Spain and the United States were the sources of the convalescent and acute COVID-19 samples.

Authors' methods: Researchers report that nucleated cell counts were estimated from reference gene primer amplification. Produced via immunoSEQ multiplex PCR; TCRdb's table is partial and in-frame only. V, J and clone size reflect that table, while D and trimming were determined from the DNA. This table holds approximately 97,000 clones, more than 85% found once. The CDR3 runs 15 residues. The germline V gene has CDR1 SGHRS and CDR2 YFSETQ. Unmatched junction bases numbered 5, after V lost 4 bases and J lost 6 bases. This sequence joins TRBV5-1 and TRBJ2-3; 13 positions agree with TRBD2. This clonotype originated in a man aged 50 to 59 with active or convalescent COVID-19. Source material: peripheral blood. CDR3 in amino acids: CASSPGTSGADTQYF. The CDR3 DNA reads as TGCGCCAGCAGCCCAGGGACTAGCGGGGCGGATACGCAGTATTTT.